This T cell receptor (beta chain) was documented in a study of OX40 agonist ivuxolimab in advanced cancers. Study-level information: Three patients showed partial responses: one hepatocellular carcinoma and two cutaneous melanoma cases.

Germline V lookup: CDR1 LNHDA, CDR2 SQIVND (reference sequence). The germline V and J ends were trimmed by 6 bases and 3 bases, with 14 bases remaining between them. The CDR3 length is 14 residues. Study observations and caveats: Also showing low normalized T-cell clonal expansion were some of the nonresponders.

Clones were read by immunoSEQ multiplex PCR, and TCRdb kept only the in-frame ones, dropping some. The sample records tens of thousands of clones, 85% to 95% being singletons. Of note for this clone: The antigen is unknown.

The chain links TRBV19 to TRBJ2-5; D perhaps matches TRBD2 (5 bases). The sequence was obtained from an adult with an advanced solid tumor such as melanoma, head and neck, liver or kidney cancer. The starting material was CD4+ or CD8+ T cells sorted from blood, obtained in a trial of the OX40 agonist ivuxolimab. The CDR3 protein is CASSPGLIEETQYF. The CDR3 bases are TGTGCCAGTAGCCCTGGACTCATCGAAGAGACCCAGTACTTC. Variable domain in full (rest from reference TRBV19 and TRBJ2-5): DGGITQSPKYLFRKEGQNVTLSCEQNLNHDAMYWYRQDPGQGLRLIYYSQIVNDFQKGDIAEGYSVSREKKESFPLTVTSAQKNPTAFYLCASSPGLIEETQYFGPGTRLLVL.